The TCR beta chain described here comes from a study of regulatory T cells in long-lasting Graves disease. Regarding the study as a whole: Newly diagnosed Graves' patients exceeded persistent ones in TCR diversity.

For TCR beta, libraries came from iRepertoire HTBI primers and Arm-PCR of CDR3 regions. MiXCR, applied by TCRdb to the multiplex PCR reads, yields one record per CDR3 protein. The table records 350,000 to 500,000 distinct CDR3 sequences, about 16% of them present only once. This clonotype was recorded many times. Its matching antigen is unknown. Per germline, CDR1 MNHEY and CDR2 SMNVEV (reference sequence). V dropped 6 bases and J dropped 6 bases, with 14 bases sitting between them. The CDR3 length is 13 residues. Specified time point: newly diagnosed GD, antithyroid drugs for less than 3 months. PBMC RNA served as the TCR library source. These records were also assigned to another study, of T cells in Graves' hyperthyroidism and ophthalmopathy. From that paper: Researchers ran a first-round RT-PCR on the TCR CDR3 using the HTBI primer set.

V and J are TRBV27 and TRBJ1-2; possible D gene TRBD1, 5 bases. The sample consisted of peripheral blood mononuclear cells (PBMCs), taken at new diagnosis, from a patient treated with antithyroid drugs. The source of this sequence is a woman aged 30 to 39 with Graves disease. The CDR3 DNA reads as TGTGCCAGCAGCGGCCGACAGACGCATGGCTACACCTTC. This encodes CASSGRQTHGYTF.